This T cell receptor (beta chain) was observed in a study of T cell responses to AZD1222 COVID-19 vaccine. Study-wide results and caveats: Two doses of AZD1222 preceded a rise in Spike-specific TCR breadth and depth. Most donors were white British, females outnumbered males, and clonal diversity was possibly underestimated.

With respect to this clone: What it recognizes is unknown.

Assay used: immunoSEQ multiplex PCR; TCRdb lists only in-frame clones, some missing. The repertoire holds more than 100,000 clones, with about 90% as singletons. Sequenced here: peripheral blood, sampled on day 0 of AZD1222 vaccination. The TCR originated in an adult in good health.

Here the CDR3 reads CASSPPGRASSPLHF. For the CDR3, the DNA is TGTGCCAGCTCACCACCGGGACGGGCGTCATCACCCCTCCACTTT. The chain links TRBV18 to TRBJ1-6, with D maybe TRBD1 (5 bases). Looked up from germline, CDR1 is KGHSH and CDR2 is LQKENI. V was trimmed by 0 bases and J by 10 bases, leaving 13 bases between them. The CDR3 spans 15 residues.